This is a list of T cell receptor beta chains from one sample in a study of TIL therapy for anti-PD-1-resistant metastatic lung cancer. Using immunoSEQ multiplex PCR, the repertoire was profiled, and TCRdb retains in-frame clones only, with some absent. In the table there are just under 60,000 clones, 70% to 75% of which are singletons. Sequences were derived from blood, sampled at baseline. All receptors come from a person aged 25 to 80 with non-small cell lung cancer. CDR3s include the opening cysteine and the closing phenylalanine or tryptophan. A D gene is named only where the DNA matches it firmly. Clone size is shown for a subset of rows, as once, few, many or a class of expanded clone.

clone size	D gene	V gene	J gene	CDR3 DNA	CDR3 protein
NA	NA	TRBV5-1	TRBJ2-5	TGCGCCAGCAGCTCTGGACAGTCGACAGAGACCCAGTACTTC	CASSSGQSTETQYF
NA	NA	TRBV19	TRBJ1-5	TGTGCCAGTAGTCTACCGGTGGGGCCCCAGCATTTT	CASSLPVGPQHF
NA	NA	TRBV28	TRBJ1-1	TGTGCCAGTCCCGGAGCGGGGGGGAACACTGAAGCTTTCTTT	CASPGAGGNTEAFF
NA	NA	TRBV19	TRBJ2-6	TGTGCCAGTAGTGAGGCCCCTTGGGTCCTGACTTTC	CASSEAPWVLTF
NA	NA	TRBV30	TRBJ1-1	TGTGCCTCTTCGAAATCCGGGGGTGGGACTGAAGCTTTCTTT	CASSKSGGGTEAFF
NA	TRBD2	TRBV6-1	TRBJ2-1	TGTGCCAGCAGGCGGGAGAACAATGAGCAGTTCTTC	CASRRENNEQFF
NA	NA	TRBV2	TRBJ2-3	TGTGCCAGCAGGCTACAGGGCATCACAGATACGCAGTATTTT	CASRLQGITDTQYF
NA	TRBD2	TRBV6-5	TRBJ2-7	TGTGCCAGCAGTACTATAGCGGGAGGGGGTTACGAGCAGTACTTC	CASSTIAGGGYEQYF
NA	NA	TRBV6-1	TRBJ2-7	TGTGCCAGCAGTGATTACGAGCAGTACTTC	CASSDYEQYF
once	NA	TRBV6-5	TRBJ2-5	TGTGCCAGCAGTTATGGGGGTCTCGGAGAGACCCAGTACTTC	CASSYGGLGETQYF
NA	NA	TRBV6-5	TRBJ1-1	TGTGCCAGCAGTTACCCCGCTTCGGGTCGGGCTTTCTTT	CASSYPASGRAFF
few	NA	TRBV5-1	TRBJ2-2	TGCGCCAGCAGCCTGACTGGGGCCACCGGGGAGCTGTTTTTT	CASSLTGATGELFF
NA	NA	TRBV2	TRBJ2-7	TGTGCCAGCATCGGCGAATCCTCCTACGAGCAGTACTTC	CASIGESSYEQYF
NA	NA	TRBV12-2	TRBJ1-4	TGTGCAAGTCGCTTCGACAGGGGAAGATTTTGTGAAAAACTGTTTTTT	CASRFDRGRFCEKLFF
NA	NA	TRBV27	TRBJ2-6	TGTGCCAGCAGGGCTACAGGGTTTGGGGCCAACGTCCTGACTTTC	CASRATGFGANVLTF
NA	NA	TRBV19	TRBJ2-1	TGTGCCAGTAGTATTTTCGGGAGAGCCAATGAGCAGTTCTTC	CASSIFGRANEQFF
NA	NA	TRBV28	TRBJ2-7	TGTGCCAGCAGTTTATTTTTTCGCGAGCAGTACTTC	CASSLFFREQYF
NA	NA	TRBV7-2	TRBJ2-7	TGTGCCAGCAGCTTAGGGATCCAGGGGGGCGAGCAGTACTTC	CASSLGIQGGEQYF
few	NA	TRBV11-2	TRBJ1-4	TGTGCCAGCGGGACACAGGGTGATGAAAAACTGTTTTTT	CASGTQGDEKLFF
few	NA	TRBV9	TRBJ2-1	TGTGCCAGCAGCGCCCGAGCGGGGACAGTTTACAATGAGCAGTTCTTC	CASSARAGTVYNEQFF
NA	TRBD1	TRBV5-8	TRBJ1-3	TGTGCCAGCAGCGTGGGACAGGGCTCTGGAAACACCATATATTTT	CASSVGQGSGNTIYF